This TCR beta chain was recovered during a study of early T cells in non-severe SARS-CoV-2 infection. Overall study context: The sequenced material was bulk RNA from unsorted whole blood, and its chains were unpaired. Study observations and caveats: Sequences matched to VDJdb favored anti-spike CD8 responses, while private and CD4 specificities were missed.

Of note for this clonotype: What it recognizes is unknown.

Separate cDNA molecules each had unique molecular identifiers attached to them. TCRdb used MiXCR to reprocess the 5' RACE reads, holding one entry per CDR3 protein. Here the sample spans 70,000 to 90,000 distinct CDR3 sequences, more than 10% being singletons. This CDR3 has 11 residues. Per germline, CDR1 MNHEY and CDR2 SVGAGI. V lost 5 bases and J 9 bases, leaving 8 bases between the germline ends. This sequence originates from an adult who was a healthcare worker with PCR-confirmed SARS-CoV-2 infection or an uninfected control (not recorded which). The sequenced sample consisted of whole blood. The chain is built from TRBV6-5 and TRBJ2-1; unclear D gene. The CDR3 region is CASSTPAEQFF. CDR3 sequence (DNA): TGTGCCAGCAGTACCCCCGCTGAGCAGTTCTTC.